Reported below is one T cell receptor (beta chain). The CDR3 extends over 15 amino acids. J lost 6 bases, V lost 5 bases, and 7 bases had no gene match. In germline, CDR1 is SNHLY, CDR2 FYNNEI. This sample is part of a study of blood T cell repertoires in COVID-19. Overall study context: Acute and convalescent COVID-19 samples came from the United States, Italy and Spain. PBMCs, B-cell-depleted T cells, or T cells provided the cDNA or gDNA that made up the material.

In the original analysis: Quantification of nucleated cells was approximated via reference gene primer amplification. Sequenced by immunoSEQ multiplex PCR; TCRdb stores in-frame clones only, minus some. V and J calls and clone size are given by that table; D and trimming were obtained from the DNA. The table includes 100,000 to 130,000 clones, about nine tenths detected once. The TCR was taken from a man aged 45-65 years with active or convalescent COVID-19. Sequencing was done on a sample of peripheral blood. The V call is TRBV2, the J call TRBJ1-6; the match to TRBD1 covers 7 bases. This CDR3 reads CASSYTGTANSPLHF. The CDR3 DNA reads as TGTGCCAGCAGTTACACCGGGACAGCTAATTCACCCCTCCACTTT. Variable domain in full (rest from reference TRBV2 and TRBJ1-6): EPEVTQTPSHQVTQMGQEVILRCVPISNHLYFYWYRQILGQKVEFLVSFYNNEISEKSEIFDDQFSVERPDGSNFTLKIRSTKLEDSAMYFCASSYTGTANSPLHFGNGTRLTVT.